These 32 T cell receptor beta chains were all obtained from the same sample, sequenced in a study of blood T cell repertoires in COVID-19. Profiling relied on immunoSEQ multiplex PCR, and the TCRdb table lists in-frame clones only, not all of them. The table has roughly 100,000 clones, roughly 90% seen once. Sequenced sample: peripheral blood. Receptors originate from a woman aged 60-75 years with acute or convalescent COVID-19.

The CDR3 DNA reads TGTGCCAGCAGTGAAAGGAGGTCTGGCGAGCAGTACTTC. Translating it yields CASSERRSGEQYF. The rearrangement links TRBV2 to TRBJ2-7; D may be TRBD2 (5 bases). Deletions cut 2 bases from V and 6 bases from J, with 11 bases between. Germline CDR1 and CDR2: SNHLY and FYNNEI. CDR3 length: 13 amino acids.

This chain uses TRBV10-3 with TRBJ2-7; 10 bases match TRBD2. The junction had 6 bases not matched to a gene; V was cut back by 6 bases and J by 4 bases. The CDR3 has 14 residues. Germline CDR1 reads ENHRY; CDR2 reads SYGVKD. The CDR3 DNA reads as TGTGCCATCAGCAGGACTAGCGGACCTTACGAGCAGTACTTC. The encoded protein is CAISRTSGPYEQYF.

DNA of the CDR3: TGTGCCAGCACCACTAACGGGGAGCTGTTTTTT. Amino acids: CASTTNGELFF. V usage is TRBV6-5 and J usage is TRBJ2-2; no clear D gene. This CDR3 has 11 amino acids. CDR1 is MNHEY, CDR2 SVGAGI, per germline. V lost 7 bases and J lost 7, with 7 bases in between.

This clone was recorded a few times. The chain employs TRBV18 and TRBJ2-7, with 7 bases identical to TRBD2. Trimming removed 4 bases from V and 7 bases from J; junction bases left unmatched: 10. The CDR3 extends over 14 amino acids. Germline V lookup: CDR1 KGHSH, CDR2 LQKENI. CDR3 nucleotide sequence: TGTGCCAGCTCACGACTCGGACTAGTGGGGGAGCAGTACTTC. Translating it yields CASSRLGLVGEQYF.

A note on this clone: Other DNA sequences in this specimen translate into the identical CDR3. CDR3 sequence reads: CASSLQGNTEAFF. CDR3 nucleotides: TGTGCCAGCAGTTTACAGGGGAACACTGAAGCTTTCTTT. The chain carries TRBV12-3 or TRBV12-4 and TRBJ1-1; tentative D call: TRBD1 (5 bases). The CDR3 totals 13 residues. V was pared by 2 bases and J by 1 base, with 5 bases between.

In DNA form, the CDR3 reads TGCGCCAGCAGTGAGTCGAAACTTCCGACCGGGGAAGCTTTCTTT. The encoded protein is CASSESKLPTGEAFF. The chain has TRBV10-2 and TRBJ1-1; D is uncertain. Germline V gene sequence: CDR1 WSHSY, CDR2 SAAADI. The CDR3 runs 15 residues. The V end lost 0 bases, the J end lost 8 bases, and 16 bases lay between the germline ends.

In the case of this clone: A read error may produce the germline difference seen at one junction end. The rearrangement links TRBV7-7 to TRBJ1-6; possibly TRBD1 for D (5 bases). This CDR3 contains 14 residues. Germline V gives CDR1 SSHAT, CDR2 FNYEAQ (reference sequence). The CDR3 sequence: CASSQGQDNSPLHF. The CDR3 DNA is TGTGCTAGCAGCCAAGGACAAGATAATTCACCCCTCCACTTT.

For the CDR3, the DNA is TGTGCCAGCACCTTTAACAGGCCGAACACTGAAGCTTTCTTT. This sequence encodes CASTFNRPNTEAFF. The rearrangement uses TRBV2 and TRBJ1-1; D may be TRBD1 (5 bases). Germline V gives CDR1 SNHLY, CDR2 FYNNEI. The CDR3 is 14 amino acids. Between the trimmed V and J ends, which lost 7 bases and 1 base, there was a span of 13 bases.

The gene calls are TRBV4-1 and TRBJ2-5, with 14 bases lining up with TRBD2. V dropped 2 bases and J dropped 5; count of bases not matched to a gene: 7. The CDR3 runs 17 residues. From germline, CDR1 is MGHRA and CDR2 YSYEKL. The CDR3 reads CASSQPGLAGDRETQYF. The CDR3 region has the DNA TGCGCCAGCAGCCAACCGGGACTAGCGGGAGATCGGGAGACCCAGTACTTC.

This clone was detected only once. The rearrangement uses TRBV27 and TRBJ2-7, with D hard to call. Trimming stripped 3 bases from V and 2 bases from J, with 8 bases between. Germline assignment: CDR1 MNHEY and CDR2 SMNVEV (reference sequence). The CDR3 extends over 13 amino acids. The CDR3 DNA reads TGTGCCAGCAGTTTCTCCTCCGCCTACGAGCAGTACTTC. Its translation is CASSFSSAYEQYF.

This chain links TRBV5-1 with TRBJ1-1, with D possibly being TRBD1 (5 bases). The germline V gene encodes CDR1 SGHRS and CDR2 YFSETQ. The CDR3 totals 14 residues. The V end was cut by 5 bases, the J end by 0 bases, with 11 bases between. For the CDR3, the DNA is TGCGCCAGCAGGAGGGGAGGCCTGAACACTGAAGCTTTCTTT. Its translation is CASRRGGLNTEAFF.

This chain connects TRBV14 to TRBJ2-1, with 14 positions matching TRBD2. The CDR3 length is 18 residues. Germline V gene sequence: CDR1 SGHDN, CDR2 FVKESK. V was clipped by 3 bases and J by 2 bases; unmatched bases: 6. CDR3 region: CASSHPSGLAGAYNEQFF. In nucleotides, the CDR3 is TGTGCCAGCAGCCACCCTTCGGGACTAGCGGGAGCCTACAATGAGCAGTTCTTC.

As DNA, the CDR3 is TGCGCCAGCAGCTTGCAATTTGAGGATTCACCCCTCCACTTT. Its protein is CASSLQFEDSPLHF. The chain carries TRBV5-1 and TRBJ1-6; unclear D gene. The CDR3 is made up of 14 amino acids. V lost 1 base and J 8 bases, leaving 10 bases between the germline ends. Germline assignment: CDR1 SGHRS and CDR2 YFSETQ. Full variable domain (missing parts from reference TRBV5-1 and TRBJ1-6): KAGVTQTPRYLIKTRGQQVTLSCSPISGHRSVSWYQQTPGQGLQFLFEYFSETQRNKGNFPGRFSGRQFSNSRSEMNVSTLELGDSALYLCASSLQFEDSPLHFGNGTRLTVT.

The chain couples TRBV4-1 to TRBJ2-1, with 12 bases that match TRBD2. V lost 0 bases and J lost 0; bases outside the gene matches: 3. Germline lookup yields CDR1 MGHRA and CDR2 YSYEKL. This CDR3 has 18 residues. The CDR3 sequence is CASSQELAGGLSYNEQFF. The CDR3 DNA is TGCGCCAGCAGCCAAGAACTAGCGGGAGGACTCTCCTACAATGAGCAGTTCTTC.

This clone was seen just once. The gene calls are TRBV2 and TRBJ2-7; TRBD1 matches 8 bases. After removal of 1 base from V and 2 bases from J, the junction contained 1 base not matched to a gene. Germline assignment: CDR1 SNHLY and CDR2 FYNNEI. This CDR3 comprises 14 residues. DNA of the CDR3: TGTGCCAGCAGTGAAGGGACAGGGACCTACGAGCAGTACTTC. Residues: CASSEGTGTYEQYF. Full variable domain (missing parts from reference TRBV2 and TRBJ2-7): EPEVTQTPSHQVTQMGQEVILRCVPISNHLYFYWYRQILGQKVEFLVSFYNNEISEKSEIFDDQFSVERPDGSNFTLKIRSTKLEDSAMYFCASSEGTGTYEQYFGPGTRLTVT.

This chain joins TRBV15 and TRBJ2-1; perhaps TRBD2 as D (5 bases). V was trimmed by 0 bases and J by 2 bases, leaving 11 bases between them. The CDR3 runs to 16 residues. Germline V gene sequence: CDR1 LNHNV, CDR2 YYDKDF (reference sequence). This chain's CDR3 is CATSRDGSGPYNEQFF. CDR3 sequence (DNA): TGTGCCACCAGCAGAGATGGGAGTGGACCCTACAATGAGCAGTTCTTC.

This chain links TRBV15 with TRBJ2-7, with 9 bases fitting TRBD2. Germline loops: CDR1 LNHNV, CDR2 YYDKDF (reference sequence). Trimming removed 2 bases from V and 6 bases from J; junction bases left unmatched: 8. The CDR3 has 15 residues. CDR3 DNA sequence: TGTGCCACCAGCAGAACCGCCTCGACTAGCGGCGAGCAGTACTTC. This translates into CATSRTASTSGEQYF.

The chain uses TRBV28 and TRBJ1-3; no clear D gene. The V gene lost 8 bases and the J gene lost 2 bases, with 13 bases spanning the gap. CDR3 size: 14 residues. The germline V gene has CDR1 MDHEN and CDR2 SYDVKM. The CDR3 loop is CASRESFPGNTIYF. DNA for the CDR3: TGTGCCAGCCGTGAGAGTTTTCCTGGAAACACCATATATTTT.

The rearrangement links TRBV6-5 to TRBJ1-5; possible D gene TRBD1, 6 bases. Germline lookup yields CDR1 MNHEY and CDR2 SVGAGI. Deletions cut 5 bases from V and 10 bases from J, with 18 bases between. The CDR3 sequence is 14 residues long. Here the CDR3 DNA reads TGTGCCAGCAGTCAGGACAGAGGGGCGCAACCCCAGCATTTT. Residues: CASSQDRGAQPQHF.

The chain employs TRBV2 and TRBJ1-1; tentatively, D is TRBD1 (5 bases). The length of the CDR3 is 13 residues. V was pared by 7 bases and J by 5 bases, with 14 bases between. Germline CDR1 is SNHLY and CDR2 is FYNNEI. The CDR3 sequence: CASIGAGRTEAFF. In DNA, the CDR3 is TGTGCCAGCATCGGGGCGGGGCGAACTGAAGCTTTCTTT.

The chain recombines TRBV2 with TRBJ1-6; tentatively, D is TRBD1 (6 bases). V lost 7 bases, J lost 7 bases, and 14 bases lay in between. The V gene's germline CDR1 is SNHLY and CDR2 FYNNEI. The CDR3 contains 14 residues. In nucleotides, the CDR3 is TGTGCCAGCACCCAGGGGCAGTTCAATTCACCCCTCCACTTT. Its translation is CASTQGQFNSPLHF.

This chain's CDR3 is CASRSSGGIRNEQYF. In DNA, the CDR3 is TGTGCCAGCAGATCTTCAGGGGGCATTCGGAACGAGCAGTACTTC. The J gene is TRBJ2-7, the V gene TRBV7-9; 8 positions match TRBD1. Germline-derived CDR1 and CDR2 are SEHNR and FQNEAQ (reference sequence). The CDR3 extends over 15 amino acids. J gave up 5 bases and V 6 bases, and 12 bases lay outside the gene matches.

The chain recombines TRBV2 with TRBJ1-2, with D perhaps TRBD1 (6 bases). The CDR3 totals 13 residues. V was shortened by 3 bases and J by 4 bases, with 9 bases between the two germline ends. CDR1 is SNHLY, CDR2 FYNNEI, per germline. CDR3 sequence reads: CASSDDRTYGYTF. In nucleotides, the CDR3 is TGTGCCAGCAGTGATGACAGGACCTATGGCTACACCTTC.

This clone was counted only a few times. Sequence at one end of the junction differs from germline and may be a read error. This chain connects TRBV5-6 to TRBJ1-5, with TRBD1 matching 9 bases. The CDR3 consists of 14 residues. CDR1 and CDR2 from the germline V gene are SGHDT and YYEEEE. The CDR3 loop is CASSAGQGNRPQHF. Here the CDR3 DNA reads TGTGCCAGCAGCGCCGGACAGGGGAATCGGCCCCAGCATTTT. Together with reference TRBV5-6 and TRBJ1-5, the CDR3 gives the full variable domain: DAGVTQSPTHLIKTRGQQVTLRCSPKSGHDTVSWYQQALGQGPQFIFQYYEEEERQRGNFPDRFSGHQFPNYSSELNVNALLLGDSALYLCASSAGQGNRPQHFGDGTRLSIL.

The V call is TRBV5-1, the J call TRBJ1-1; TRBD1 is a possible D gene (6 bases). The CDR3 totals 14 residues. Looked up from germline, CDR1 is SGHRS and CDR2 is YFSETQ. The germline V and J ends were trimmed by 5 bases and 2 bases, with 13 bases remaining between them. CDR3 DNA sequence: TGCGCCAGCAGTTCCCTGGACAGAAACACTGAAGCTTTCTTT. It yields the protein CASSSLDRNTEAFF.

In this sample, this clone turned up a few times. The chain carries TRBV6-5 and TRBJ2-2; 7 bases are shared with TRBD1. With 5 bases clipped from V and 3 bases from J, the junction kept 6 bases outside the gene matches. The CDR3 loop spans 15 amino acids. Germline lookup yields CDR1 MNHEY and CDR2 SVGAGI. The DNA for the CDR3 is TGTGCCAGCAGTCCGGACAGGCCGGACACCGGGGAGCTGTTTTTT. Its translation is CASSPDRPDTGELFF.

The V and J genes are TRBV12-5 and TRBJ1-1; D uncertain. This CDR3 contains 14 residues. V gave up 4 bases and J gave up 4 bases, with 13 bases separating them. Germline lookup yields CDR1 LGHNT and CDR2 FRNRAP. Written as DNA, the CDR3 is TGTGCTAGTGGTTACGGGAGAGGCGTCACTGAAGCTTTCTTT. Amino acids: CASGYGRGVTEAFF.

The chain recombines TRBV5-4 with TRBJ2-1; TRBD2 matches 7 bases. V was pared by 3 bases and J by 8 bases, with 5 bases of the junction left unmatched. Looked up from germline, CDR1 is SGHNT and CDR2 is YYREEE (reference sequence). CDR3 length equals 13 residues. CDR3 loop: CASSSLTSHEQFF. The CDR3 DNA is TGTGCCAGCAGCTCCCTGACTAGCCATGAGCAGTTCTTC. Full variable domain (remainder filled in from reference TRBV5-4 and TRBJ2-1): ETGVTQSPTHLIKTRGQQVTLRCSSQSGHNTVSWYQQALGQGPQFIFQYYREEENGRGNFPPRFSGLQFPNYSSELNVNALELDDSALYLCASSSLTSHEQFFGPGTRLTVL.

V is TRBV19 and J is TRBJ2-5; tentatively, D is TRBD1 (6 bases). The CDR3 totals 13 residues. V was pared by 3 bases and J by 5 bases, with 10 bases between. Germline V CDR1 and CDR2: LNHDA, SQIVND (reference sequence). CDR3 sequence: CASSIGRGETQYF. The CDR3 nucleotides read TGTGCCAGTAGTATCGGCAGGGGTGAGACCCAGTACTTC.

This rearrangement joins TRBV28 to TRBJ2-3, with 9 nucleotides matching TRBD2. V gave up 6 bases and J gave up 2 bases; unmatched junction bases: 9. The germline gives CDR1 MDHEN, CDR2 SYDVKM. The CDR3 has 16 residues. The CDR3 DNA follows: TGTGCCAGCAGCAGCCCGACTAGCGGACTCACAGATACGCAGTATTTT. Its translation is CASSSPTSGLTDTQYF.

The chain couples TRBV5-1 to TRBJ2-3; D is undetermined. The CDR3 length is 14 residues. Deletions cut 1 base from V and 3 bases from J, with 9 bases between. The germline V gene has CDR1 SGHRS and CDR2 YFSETQ. In DNA form, the CDR3 reads TGCGCCAGCAGCTTGTCGTATCAGACAGATACGCAGTATTTT. Residues: CASSLSYQTDTQYF.

The chain uses TRBV7-8 and TRBJ2-3; 8 bases map to TRBD1. Per germline, CDR1 SGHVS and CDR2 FQNEAQ. The CDR3 has 15 amino acids. The V and J ends lost 4 bases and 7 bases, in that order; junction bases with no gene match: 10. Here the CDR3 reads CASSSTGTGTYTQYF. The CDR3 DNA reads as TGTGCCAGCAGCTCAACCGGGACAGGCACGTATACGCAGTATTTT.